One sample yielded the 8 T cell receptor beta chains listed below, sequenced in a study of Ad26.COV2.S vaccination and SARS-CoV-2 variants. TCRdb keeps only in-frame clones here, not all; method: immunoSEQ multiplex PCR. In the table there are fewer than 400,000 clones, 70% to 90% of which are singletons. Treatment meaning: around 19 received Ad26.COV2.S at low or high dose, single or two shots; roughly five received placebo; per-sample allocation not given. Day 63 following the first vaccine or placebo injection was when the samples were taken. The sequences come from peripheral blood, collected in a trial of Ad26.COV2.S vaccine versus placebo. The receptors were gathered from a person aged 18-60 years who received the Ad26.COV2.S COVID-19 vaccine or a placebo.

The J gene is TRBJ1-5, the V gene TRBV19; 8 bases fit TRBD1. Trimming at V came to 6 bases and at J to 0 bases, leaving 10 bases not matched to a gene. Germline-derived CDR1 and CDR2 are LNHDA and SQIVND (reference sequence). This CDR3 has 17 residues. The CDR3 DNA reads as TGTGCCAGTAGGAGGGACAGGTGGAACTATAGCAATCAGCCCCAGCATTTT. Translation: CASRRDRWNYSNQPQHF.

The chain has TRBV5-6 and TRBJ1-3; 9 bases match TRBD1. The CDR3 loop spans 15 amino acids. Germline assignment: CDR1 SGHDT and CDR2 YYEEEE. The junction had 9 bases not matched to a gene; V was cut back by 3 bases and J by 8 bases. Here the CDR3 DNA reads TGTGCCAGCAGCTCCGGGACAGGGAGTGTGCACACCATATATTTT. Its protein is CASSSGTGSVHTIYF.

The chain has TRBV9 and TRBJ1-2; TRBD1 matches 9 bases. This CDR3 is 17 amino acids long. V shed 0 bases, J shed 6 bases, and the junction held 12 bases outside the gene matches. Germline assignment: CDR1 SGDLS and CDR2 YYNGEE. The chain's CDR3 is CASSVGPFEQGANGYTF. The CDR3 DNA reads TGTGCCAGCAGCGTAGGCCCCTTTGAACAGGGGGCAAATGGCTACACCTTC. The full variable domain, completed using reference TRBV9 and TRBJ1-2, is DSGVTQTPKHLITATGQRVTLRCSPRSGDLSVYWYQQSLDQGLQFLIQYYNGEERAKGNILERFSAQQFPDLHSELNLSSLELGDSALYFCASSVGPFEQGANGYTFGSGTRLTVV.

The chain uses TRBV15 and TRBJ2-4; possible D gene TRBD2, 7 bases. The ends were cut back, 1 base at V and 8 bases at J, with 15 bases in the middle. CDR1 and CDR2 (germline): LNHNV, YYDKDF (reference sequence). The CDR3 contains 15 residues. The CDR3 sequence: CATSRAPRGADIQYF. The CDR3 DNA follows: TGTGCCACCAGCAGAGCCCCCCGGGGGGCAGACATTCAGTACTTC.

This clone was seen only once. The chain joins TRBV5-6 to TRBJ1-2; 8 bases align to TRBD1. This CDR3 spans 16 amino acids. Germline CDR1 SGHDT, CDR2 YYEEEE. V dropped 6 bases and J dropped 4; count of bases not matched to a gene: 14. The CDR3: CASIMGAGGVFYGYTF. In nucleotides, the CDR3 is TGTGCCAGCATCATGGGAGCAGGGGGCGTTTTCTATGGCTACACCTTC. The entire variable domain, with the rest obtained from reference TRBV5-6 and TRBJ1-2, is as follows: DAGVTQSPTHLIKTRGQQVTLRCSPKSGHDTVSWYQQALGQGPQFIFQYYEEEERQRGNFPDRFSGHQFPNYSSELNVNALLLGDSALYLCASIMGAGGVFYGYTFGSGTRLTVV.

The chain carries TRBV12-3 or TRBV12-4 and TRBJ2-2, with D uncertain. The CDR3 sequence is 13 residues long. V was cut by 8 bases and J by 1 base, with 8 bases left in between. As DNA, the CDR3 is TGTGCCAGCTATGGGGAGAACACCGGGGAGCTGTTTTTT. Translating gives CASYGENTGELFF.

Of note for this clone: The sample holds other DNA sequences that translate to the same CDR3. The chain uses TRBV6-5 and TRBJ2-5; D not certain. The V end was cut by 2 bases, the J end by 7 bases, with 5 bases between. This CDR3 spans 11 amino acids. The germline V gene has CDR1 MNHEY and CDR2 SVGAGI. As DNA, the CDR3 is TGTGCCAGCAGTTACGTCGGGACCCAGTACTTC. Protein product: CASSYVGTQYF.

J is TRBJ2-7 and V is TRBV11-1, with 10 bases identical to TRBD1. V lost 5 bases, J lost 6 bases, and 7 bases stayed unmatched. Germline values: CDR1 SGHAT, CDR2 FQDESV (reference sequence). The CDR3 length is 14 residues. The CDR3 protein is CASSVDRGQSEQYF. The CDR3 coding sequence is TGTGCCAGCAGCGTCGACAGGGGGCAGAGCGAGCAGTACTTC.